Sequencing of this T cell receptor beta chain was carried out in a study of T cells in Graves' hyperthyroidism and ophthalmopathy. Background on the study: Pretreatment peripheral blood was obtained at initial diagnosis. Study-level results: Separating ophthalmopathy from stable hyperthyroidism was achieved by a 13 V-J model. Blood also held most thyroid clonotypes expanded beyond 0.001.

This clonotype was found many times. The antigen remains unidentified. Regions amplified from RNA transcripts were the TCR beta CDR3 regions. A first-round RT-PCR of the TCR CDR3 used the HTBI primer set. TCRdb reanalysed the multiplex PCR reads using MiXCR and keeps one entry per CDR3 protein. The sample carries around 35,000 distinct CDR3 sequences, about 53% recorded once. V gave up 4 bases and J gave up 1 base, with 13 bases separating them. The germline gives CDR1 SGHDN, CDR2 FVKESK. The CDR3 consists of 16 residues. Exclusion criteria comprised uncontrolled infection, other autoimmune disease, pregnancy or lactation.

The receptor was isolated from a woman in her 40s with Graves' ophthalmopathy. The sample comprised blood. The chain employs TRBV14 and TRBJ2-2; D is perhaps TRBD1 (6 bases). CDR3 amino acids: CASSPSWGLNTGELFF. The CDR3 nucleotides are TGTGCCAGCAGCCCCTCCTGGGGGCTGAACACCGGGGAGCTGTTTTTT.